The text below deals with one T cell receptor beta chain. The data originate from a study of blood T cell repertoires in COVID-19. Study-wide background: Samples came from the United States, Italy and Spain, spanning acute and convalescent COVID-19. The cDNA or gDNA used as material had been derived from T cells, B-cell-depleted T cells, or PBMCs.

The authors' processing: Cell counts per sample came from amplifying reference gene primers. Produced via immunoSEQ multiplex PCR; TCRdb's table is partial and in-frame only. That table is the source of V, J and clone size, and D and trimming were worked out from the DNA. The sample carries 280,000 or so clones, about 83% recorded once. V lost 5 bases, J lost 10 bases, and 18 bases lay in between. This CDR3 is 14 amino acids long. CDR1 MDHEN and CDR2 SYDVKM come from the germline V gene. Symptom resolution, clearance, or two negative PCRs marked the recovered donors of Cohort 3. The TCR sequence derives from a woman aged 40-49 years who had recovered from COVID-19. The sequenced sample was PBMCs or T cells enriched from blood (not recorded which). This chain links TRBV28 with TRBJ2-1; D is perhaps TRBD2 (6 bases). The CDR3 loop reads CASSPESGREEQFF. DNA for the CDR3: TGTGCCAGCAGTCCCGAGAGTGGGCGGGAAGAGCAGTTCTTC.